The rows below give T cell receptor beta chains drawn from one sample of a study of neurological immune-mediated disorders. From the 5' RACE reads, TCRdb called clonotypes with MiXCR, one entry per CDR3 protein. The sample includes roughly 14,000 distinct CDR3 sequences, about 10% seen only once; the top ten take around 25%. Specimen: PBMCs. All receptors derive from a woman between 40 and 55 years old in good health. The conserved cysteine and the conserved F or W are not part of the CDR3 here. Each record gives: clone size, J gene, V gene, CDR3 protein. Rows may omit the clone size; those that give it use once, few, many or a size class.

abundance: few
j_gene: TRBJ1-6
v_gene: TRBV19
CDR3aa: ASTTGTGLNSPLH

abundance: -
j_gene: TRBJ2-2
v_gene: TRBV7-9
CDR3aa: ASSTNRNTELF

abundance: many
j_gene: TRBJ2-3
v_gene: TRBV6-4
CDR3aa: ASSVGDTQY

abundance: many
j_gene: TRBJ2-3
v_gene: TRBV5-1
CDR3aa: ASSLAGGPATQY

abundance: many
j_gene: TRBJ2-2
v_gene: TRBV7-2
CDR3aa: ASSLRALSTGELF

abundance: -
j_gene: TRBJ2-5
v_gene: TRBV2
CDR3aa: ASIGAQTTENQY

abundance: many
j_gene: TRBJ1-1
v_gene: TRBV5-1
CDR3aa: ASSLRGYTEAF

abundance: many
j_gene: TRBJ1-1
v_gene: TRBV5-1
CDR3aa: ASSSAPLNTEAF

abundance: many
j_gene: TRBJ2-7
v_gene: TRBV7-2
CDR3aa: ASREQVSYEQY

abundance: many
j_gene: TRBJ2-7
v_gene: TRBV27
CDR3aa: ASSFSSLYEQY

abundance: many
j_gene: TRBJ2-2
v_gene: TRBV12-3/TRBV12-4
CDR3aa: ASSPQGRAGELF

abundance: many
j_gene: TRBJ1-2
v_gene: TRBV20-1
CDR3aa: SARDRIRTGGGYT

abundance: many
j_gene: TRBJ2-7
v_gene: TRBV6-1
CDR3aa: ASSEEGGGYEQY

abundance: many
j_gene: TRBJ2-4
v_gene: TRBV18
CDR3aa: ASSPTPGVSKNIQY